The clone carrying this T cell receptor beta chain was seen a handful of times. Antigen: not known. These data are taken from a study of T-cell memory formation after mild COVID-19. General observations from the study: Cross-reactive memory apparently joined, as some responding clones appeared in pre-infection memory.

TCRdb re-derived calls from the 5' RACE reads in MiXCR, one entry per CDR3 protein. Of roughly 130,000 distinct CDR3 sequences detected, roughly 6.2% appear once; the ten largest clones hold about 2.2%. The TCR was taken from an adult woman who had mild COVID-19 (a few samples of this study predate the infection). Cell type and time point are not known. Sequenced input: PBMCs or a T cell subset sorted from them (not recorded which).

Written as DNA, the CDR3 is TGTGCCAGCAGGGCCCAGGGGGGGAGCGTGACTGAAGCTTTCTTT. This codes for CASRAQGGSVTEAFF. The chain recombines TRBV6-5 with TRBJ1-1, with 7 bases lining up with TRBD1. Germline V CDR1 and CDR2: MNHEY, SVGAGI. V lost 6 bases and J lost 5; bases outside the gene matches: 12. This CDR3 is 15 amino acids long.